This T cell receptor (beta chain) was recorded in a study of CD8+ T cells in alopecia areata (dated by TCRdb to 2017 to 2018). Study-level background: The treated patients, all with moderate-to-severe alopecia areata, were enrolled in an open-label pilot trial of oral tofacitinib given at 5 to 10 mg twice daily. Patients on tofacitinib were biopsied at baseline and after 4 and 24 weeks of treatment, and several of the patients also had a later scalp biopsy. In treated patients, disease severity was measured using the SALT score, which gives the percentage of scalp surface area affected. Amplification of TCRbeta CDR3 regions was done by immunoSEQ multiplex PCR using 35 Vbeta forward primers and 13 Jbeta reverse primers. RNA came from the PAXgene miRNA kit for fixed scalp, the miRNeasy kit for PBMCs, and the RNeasy kit for mouse skin. Tofacitinib was administered for 6 to 18 months, and 6 months of follow-up off drug were then conducted to assess delayed response and recurrence. On the human side, TCRbeta sequencing was run on scalp tissue and on sorted CD4+ and CD8+ peripheral blood T cells from healthy controls and from alopecia areata patients with either patchy or totalis/universalis disease. Scalp clonality was compared among normal scalp (n=4), patchy alopecia areata scalp (n=8), and alopecia totalis/universalis scalp (n=8). High-throughput TCRbeta sequencing was used to examine T cell clonal expansion in alopecia areata in both the C3H/HeJ mouse model and human patients. Findings and caveats that apply to the study as a whole: Because the treated cohort was small and had just a single nonresponder, larger studies are needed to establish links between baseline CD8+ expansion and response. During tofacitinib treatment, many expanded lesional clones stuck around in both scalp and blood, and this persistence may partly explain why relapse happens after treatment is stopped. Unlike mouse skin, where gammadelta T cells dominate, normal human skin contains resident alphabeta T cells that get sequenced too, which complicates analysis of the scalp TCR repertoire. TCR sequences shared between patients were less clear than in mice, possibly partly because of HLA diversity in the patient population. Tofacitinib significantly lowered scalp clonality and the number of expanded CD8+ clones among the top 100 scalp clones. Compared with normal scalp, lesional scalp, particularly in alopecia totalis/universalis, had higher clonality and more expanded CD8+ clones, which suggests antigenic drive.

Counted from cysteine to phenylalanine, this CDR3 has 14 amino acids. Of all the DNA, just the CDR3 is kept, 42 bases in frame from base 1. V sheds 6 bases and J sheds 4 bases, leaving 13 bases between their ends. CDR1 and CDR2 are drawn from the germline V gene: SGHRS, YFSETQ. Worth noting for this clone: Its recognized antigen is unknown. No quality values exist for individual bases; no much larger clone is one base distant.

Receptor libraries were prepared by the immunoSEQ multiplex PCR assay. To provide template for TCR sequencing, every sample had RNA extracted and reverse transcribed into cDNA. SuperScript III was used to make first-strand cDNA, primed with a 2:1 mix of oligo-dT and random hexamers. A synthetic immune receptor repertoire was used to gauge amplification bias, and whatever bias remained was removed computationally. From the authors' description of their analysis: Raw reads were preprocessed for error removal, and CDR3 was defined according to IMGT conventions as running from the conserved cysteine to phenylalanine. Clonality was computed by normalizing Shannon entropy by log2 of the number of productive unique TCRs and subtracting the result from 1. Whether each scalp clone was CD4 or CD8 was inferred by checking scalp TCRbeta sequences against the CD4 and CD8 repertoires from sorted blood. The source is immuneACCESS, and TCRdb retained only in-frame sequences with V and J called. Part of the clones is not carried over; for the studies checked, unresolved V genes explain less than half of this, and the remainder is unexplained. The DNA gave D and trimming, while V, J and clone size come from that table. The sample profile shows about 200,000 clones; about 58% of them were found once. The biggest ten clones account for roughly 1.5% of the sample.

Explained via the paper, the time point label denotes: 4 weeks on oral tofacitinib. This specimen's treatment or condition label, interpreted: oral pan-JAK inhibitor, 5-10 mg twice daily. Peripheral blood and lesional scalp punch biopsies were obtained from patients with alopecia areata. PBMCs were isolated by density centrifugation and stained for CD3, CD4 and CD8, and CD4+ and CD8+ T cells were sorted on a FACSAria. The chain is encoded by TRBV5-1 joined to TRBJ2-2; a weak D assignment points to TRBD2 (5 bases agree). Sequencing was performed on CD4+ T cells sorted from blood, taken at week 4, from a patient treated with tofacitinib. The TCR sequence derives from a human donor with alopecia areata. The CDR3 has the sequence CASNEGDGTGELFF. The DNA is as follows: TGCGCCAGCAACGAGGGAGACGGCACCGGGGAGCTGTTTTTT.